This entry is about one TCR beta chain. Data came from immunoSEQ multiplex PCR; TCRdb stores just in-frame clones and leaves some out. The sample records around 200,000 clones, approximately 90% being singletons. This CDR3 is built from 15 residues. Germline V lookup: CDR1 SGHNT, CDR2 YYREEE (reference sequence). V dropped 5 bases and J dropped 5 bases, with 14 bases sitting between them. These data are taken from a study of blood T cell repertoires in COVID-19. Sequencing used PBMCs or T cells enriched from blood (not recorded which). This sequence was found in a man under 40 who had recovered from COVID-19. V usage is TRBV5-4 and J usage is TRBJ1-6; TRBD1 is a possible D gene (6 bases). The CDR3, as DNA: TGTGCCAGCAGACCAGGACAGCCCCATAATTCACCCCTCCACTTT. Translated: CASRPGQPHNSPLHF.